This T cell receptor (beta chain) was retrieved from a study of T cell responses to AZD1222 COVID-19 vaccine. Study results and caveats: Baseline serostatus was positive in only six AZD1222 recipients. Unmutated variant regions are reportedly targeted by nearly half of spike-specific TCRs.

Here immunoSEQ multiplex PCR was the method, and the copy in TCRdb shows in-frame clones only, minus some. The sample includes tens of thousands of clones, about 91% seen only once; the top ten take about a tenth. Comments on this clone: As yet, its antigen is unknown.

V shed 1 base and J 7 bases; nucleotides not matched to a gene: 5. The CDR3 is made up of 15 amino acids. Looked up from germline, CDR1 is SGHTA and CDR2 is FQGNSA. This receptor was identified in an adult in good health. The sample was peripheral blood, taken on day 0 of MenACWY control vaccination. This chain uses TRBV7-2 with TRBJ2-7; TRBD2 aligns across 12 bases. CDR3 sequence (DNA): TGTGCCAGCAGCTTAGTCCTAGCGGGGGGGCGTGAGCAGTACTTC. Residues: CASSLVLAGGREQYF.